Each of the 29 T cell receptor beta chains below was sequenced from the same sample in a study of CD8+ T cells in alopecia areata. RNA extraction was followed by reverse transcription into cDNA, which acted as the sequencing template. The repertoire was sequenced with immunoSEQ multiplex PCR; TCRdb's copy has only in-frame clones and lacks some. This table has about 160,000 clones, roughly two thirds appearing once. The sample's treatment: oral pan-JAK inhibitor, 5-10 mg twice daily. The sample was CD4+ T cells sorted from blood, taken at week 4, from a patient treated with tofacitinib. These receptors were taken from a human donor with alopecia areata.

The chain is built from TRBV30 and TRBJ1-1; D gene uncertain. Trimming stripped 5 bases from V and 7 bases from J, with 11 bases between. The CDR3 length is 11 residues. CDR1 is GTSNPN and CDR2 is SVGIG in the germline V gene (reference sequence). CDR3 in DNA: TGTGCCTGGGGGGAAACCATTGAAGCTTTCTTT. It specifies CAWGETIEAFF.

The CDR3: CASSLAGHPNTEAFF. CDR3 nucleotides: TGTGCCAGCAGCTTAGCCGGACATCCGAACACTGAAGCTTTCTTT. The rearrangement uses TRBV7-2 and TRBJ1-1, with D perhaps matching TRBD1 (5 bases). CDR3 length: 15 residues. The germline V gene has CDR1 SGHTA and CDR2 FQGNSA. Trimming left V 0 bases short and J 1 base short, with 9 bases between.

This chain links TRBV29-1 with TRBJ2-5, with TRBD2 matching over 9 bases. Germline loops: CDR1 SQVTM, CDR2 ANQGSEA. V was clipped by 6 bases and J by 1 base; unmatched bases: 6. This CDR3 is built from 14 residues. Here the CDR3 DNA reads TGCAGCGTCTCCTCGGGACTAGCCCAAGAGACCCAGTACTTC. This translates into CSVSSGLAQETQYF.

This clone was seen more than once but under ten times. This chain joins TRBV19 and TRBJ2-1; 7 bases match TRBD1. Per germline, CDR1 LNHDA and CDR2 SQIVND (reference sequence). Germline trimming cut 2 bases from V and 6 bases from J; bases unmatched to any gene: 1. CDR3 length equals 13 residues. The CDR3 region has the DNA TGTGCCAGTAGTATAAACAGGGGCAATGAGCAGTTCTTC. Its protein is CASSINRGNEQFF.

This chain joins TRBV19 and TRBJ2-2, with D perhaps matching TRBD1 (7 bases). Germline V lookup: CDR1 LNHDA, CDR2 SQIVND (reference sequence). The CDR3 sequence is 16 residues long. Trimming stripped 5 bases from V and 5 bases from J, with 18 bases between. The CDR3 loop is CASSPGGTLGTGELFF. The DNA for the CDR3 is TGTGCCAGTAGTCCAGGGGGGACACTCGGGACCGGGGAGCTGTTTTTT. Together with reference TRBV19 and TRBJ2-2, the CDR3 gives the full variable domain: DGGITQSPKYLFRKEGQNVTLSCEQNLNHDAMYWYRQDPGQGLRLIYYSQIVNDFQKGDIAEGYSVSREKKESFPLTVTSAQKNPTAFYLCASSPGGTLGTGELFFGEGSRLTVL.

This clone was seen only a few times. The chain employs TRBV5-1 and TRBJ2-7; D is unresolved. Trimming took off 0 bases at V and 2 bases at J, with 3 bases between the two ends. Germline CDR1 reads SGHRS; CDR2 reads YFSETQ. This CDR3 comprises 12 residues. CDR3 DNA sequence: TGCGCCAGCAGCTTGGACACCTACGAGCAGTACTTC. It yields the protein CASSLDTYEQYF. Looking up the rest from reference TRBV5-1 and TRBJ2-7 gives the full variable domain: KAGVTQTPRYLIKTRGQQVTLSCSPISGHRSVSWYQQTPGQGLQFLFEYFSETQRNKGNFPGRFSGRQFSNSRSEMNVSTLELGDSALYLCASSLDTYEQYFGPGTRLTVT.

This chain uses TRBV4-1 with TRBJ2-7; D possibly matches TRBD1 or TRBD2 (6 bases each). From germline, CDR1 is MGHRA and CDR2 YSYEKL. V was clipped by 4 bases and J by 0 bases, with 13 bases between them. This CDR3 has 15 residues. DNA for the CDR3: TGCGCCAGCAGCCTGAGGAGGGGGAGCTCCTACGAGCAGTACTTC. It encodes CASSLRRGSSYEQYF.

The chain uses TRBV15 and TRBJ2-5; 8 bases are shared with TRBD1. This CDR3 region has 17 residues. The V gene end was trimmed by 3 bases and the J gene end by 2 bases; junction bases not matched to a gene: 11. CDR1 and CDR2 (germline): LNHNV, YYDKDF (reference sequence). Here the CDR3 reads CATSRDNGGQGQETQYF. The CDR3 nucleotides read TGTGCCACCAGCAGGGATAACGGTGGACAGGGACAAGAGACCCAGTACTTC. The variable domain in full, completed from reference TRBV15 and TRBJ2-5, reads DAMVIQNPRYQVTQFGKPVTLSCSQTLNHNVMYWYQQKSSQAPKLLFHYYDKDFNNEADTPDNFQSRRPNTSFCFLDIRSPGLGDTAMYLCATSRDNGGQGQETQYFGPGTRLLVL.

This rearrangement joins TRBV30 to TRBJ1-6; D gene unclear. Germline V CDR1 and CDR2: GTSNPN, SVGIG (reference sequence). The V and J ends lost 1 base and 3 bases respectively, with 7 bases between them. This CDR3 is 14 amino acids long. This CDR3 reads CAWSGAGYNSPLHF. The CDR3, as DNA: TGTGCCTGGAGTGGGGCGGGCTATAATTCACCCCTCCACTTT.

This clone is a singleton in its sample. The rearrangement joins TRBV30 to TRBJ1-1, with D hard to call. Germline loops: CDR1 GTSNPN, CDR2 SVGIG (reference sequence). V gave up 2 bases and J gave up 6 bases, with 10 bases separating them. The CDR3 runs to 12 residues. The CDR3 nucleotides are TGTGCCTGGAGTACGGGCACACCTGAAGCTTTCTTT. Protein: CAWSTGTPEAFF. The whole variable domain, filled in from reference TRBV30 and TRBJ1-1, reads SQTIHQWPATLVQPVGSPLSLECTVEGTSNPNLYWYRQAAGRGLQLLFYSVGIGQISSEVPQNLSASRPQDRQFILSSKKLLLSDSGFYLCAWSTGTPEAFFGQGTRLTVV.

This clone has only a few counts. The chain links TRBV5-1 to TRBJ2-6; no definite D call. CDR3 size: 16 residues. Germline CDR1 SGHRS, CDR2 YFSETQ. The V end lost 0 bases, the J end lost 0 bases, and 7 bases lay between the germline ends. In DNA form, the CDR3 reads TGCGCCAGCAGCTTGGCCTGGGGCTCTGGGGCCAACGTCCTGACTTTC. Residues: CASSLAWGSGANVLTF.

This clone was counted only a few times. V usage is TRBV10-3 and J usage is TRBJ2-7, with D possibly TRBD1 on 6 matching bases. Germline loops: CDR1 ENHRY, CDR2 SYGVKD. The CDR3 consists of 13 residues. Trimming removed 7 bases from V and 0 bases from J, with 10 bases in between. CDR3 in DNA: TGTGCCATCAAAGACAGGAGCTCCTACGAGCAGTACTTC. This sequence encodes CAIKDRSSYEQYF.

The rearrangement links TRBV29-1 to TRBJ2-5; TRBD1 aligns across 10 bases. Germline CDR1 and CDR2: SQVTM and ANQGSEA. V gave up 2 bases and J gave up 4 bases; unmatched junction bases: 7. This CDR3 contains 15 residues. The CDR3 nucleotides are TGCAGCGTTGAATACCGCGACAGGGGGCGAGAGACCCAGTACTTC. Its protein product is CSVEYRDRGRETQYF. Full variable domain (remainder filled in from reference TRBV29-1 and TRBJ2-5): SAVISQKPSRDICQRGTSLTIQCQVDSQVTMMFWYRQQPGQSLTLIATANQGSEATYESGFVIDKFPISRPNLTFSTLTVSNMSPEDSSIYLCSVEYRDRGRETQYFGPGTRLLVL.

V gene TRBV29-1 combines with J gene TRBJ1-2, with 7 bases aligning to TRBD1. This CDR3 contains 11 residues. CDR1 SQVTM and CDR2 ANQGSEA come from the germline V gene. Unmatched junction bases numbered 1, after V lost 6 bases and J lost 3 bases. In DNA form, the CDR3 reads TGCAGCGTCAGGGGGGACTATGGCTACACCTTC. It specifies CSVRGDYGYTF. Full variable domain (remainder filled in from reference TRBV29-1 and TRBJ1-2): SAVISQKPSRDICQRGTSLTIQCQVDSQVTMMFWYRQQPGQSLTLIATANQGSEATYESGFVIDKFPISRPNLTFSTLTVSNMSPEDSSIYLCSVRGDYGYTFGSGTRLTVV.

The rearrangement joins TRBV7-9 to TRBJ1-5; TRBD1 agrees at 7 bases. CDR3 length: 14 residues. CDR1 and CDR2 from the germline V gene are SEHNR and FQNEAQ (reference sequence). Losses at the gene ends were 6 bases for V and 2 bases for J; bases not matched to a gene: 4. The CDR3 DNA is TGTGCCAGCAGACCAGGACAGGGCAATCAGCCCCAGCATTTT. Translating gives CASRPGQGNQPQHF.

The V call is TRBV25-1, the J call TRBJ2-6; D is perhaps TRBD1 or TRBD2 (5 bases each). V lost 0 bases to trimming and J lost 0 bases, with 6 bases between them. The CDR3 is 16 residues long. Germline-derived CDR1 and CDR2 are MGHDK and SYGVNS. Here the CDR3 reads CASSEYGGSGANVLTF. CDR3 bases: TGTGCCAGCAGTGAATATGGGGGCTCTGGGGCCAACGTCCTGACTTTC.

As concerns this clone: The sample carries other DNA sequences with the same CDR3. This rearrangement joins TRBV29-1 to TRBJ2-2; D is unresolved. V was pared by 3 bases and J by 1 base, with 3 bases between. The CDR3 runs to 12 residues. From germline, CDR1 is SQVTM and CDR2 ANQGSEA. The CDR3 spells CSVERNTGELFF. The CDR3 DNA sequence: TGCAGCGTTGAGAGGAACACCGGGGAGCTGTTTTTT.

The chain carries TRBV25-1 and TRBJ2-6, with D tentatively TRBD1 (5 bases). Trimming left V 0 bases short and J 0 bases short, with 12 bases between. The germline V gene has CDR1 MGHDK and CDR2 SYGVNS. The length of the CDR3 is 18 residues. Here the CDR3 reads CASSEYGNRPSGANVLTF. CDR3 bases: TGTGCCAGCAGTGAATATGGTAACAGGCCCTCTGGGGCCAACGTCCTGACTTTC.

This clone was picked up a small number of times. The gene calls are TRBV7-9 and TRBJ1-4, with TRBD1 matching over 7 bases. V was clipped by 5 bases and J by 7 bases; unmatched bases: 13. CDR1 SEHNR and CDR2 FQNEAQ come from the germline V gene (reference sequence). The CDR3 sequence is 16 residues long. The CDR3 coding sequence is TGTGCCAGCAGCACAGCTTGGACAGGTTACGGTGAAAAACTGTTTTTT. It yields the protein CASSTAWTGYGEKLFF.

In its sample, this clone was seen a few times. The chain is built from TRBV4-1 and TRBJ1-2; TRBD1 might be the D (5 bases). CDR1 is MGHRA, CDR2 YSYEKL, per germline. The CDR3 has 13 residues. V lost 1 base to trimming and J lost 4 bases, with 7 bases between them. CDR3 protein: CASSQGQGYGYTF. In DNA, the CDR3 is TGCGCCAGCAGCCAAGGTCAGGGCTATGGCTACACCTTC.

The gene calls are TRBV4-1 and TRBJ2-7, with 9 bases identical to TRBD2. Germline CDR1 is MGHRA and CDR2 is YSYEKL. This CDR3 contains 13 residues. Trimming at V came to 2 bases and at J to 5 bases, leaving 1 base not matched to a gene. The CDR3 bases are TGCGCCAGCAGCCAACTAGCGGGGAACGAGCAGTACTTC. It specifies CASSQLAGNEQYF.

The rearrangement uses TRBV4-2 and TRBJ2-5; the D is unclear. This CDR3 has 13 residues. Germline-derived CDR1 and CDR2 are LGHNA and YNFKEQ. V lost 0 bases, J lost 5 bases, and 7 bases lay in between. The CDR3 bases are TGTGCCAGCAGCCAAGAAGTCGGGGAGACCCAGTACTTC. Its translation is CASSQEVGETQYF.

CDR3 nucleotides: TGTGCCAGCAGCCGACAACAGGGGGGCTATGGCTACACCTTC. Translated: CASSRQQGGYGYTF. This chain uses TRBV14 with TRBJ1-2; 8 bases align to TRBD1. Looked up from germline, CDR1 is SGHDN and CDR2 is FVKESK. The CDR3 contains 14 residues. V lost 4 bases and J lost 4; bases outside the gene matches: 5.

The chain combines TRBV29-1 with TRBJ2-3, with 13 bases lining up with TRBD2. Germline loops: CDR1 SQVTM, CDR2 ANQGSEA. This CDR3 is 14 amino acids long. Germline trimming cut 7 bases from V and 3 bases from J; bases unmatched to any gene: 4. The CDR3: CSGGLAGLTDTQYF. The CDR3 DNA sequence: TGCAGCGGGGGACTAGCGGGACTAACAGATACGCAGTATTTT.

This rearrangement joins TRBV7-2 to TRBJ2-3, with TRBD2 as a possible D gene (5 bases). CDR1 SGHTA and CDR2 FQGNSA come from the germline V gene. The CDR3 consists of 14 residues. V lost 5 bases and J 2 bases, leaving 11 bases between the germline ends. The CDR3 DNA reads TGTGCCAGCAGCCTGGACTCGTCCACAGATACGCAGTATTTT. It encodes CASSLDSSTDTQYF.

J is TRBJ2-1 and V is TRBV5-6; TRBD1 is a possible D gene (5 bases). CDR1 is SGHDT, CDR2 YYEEEE, per germline. This CDR3 is 15 amino acids long. V lost 2 bases, J lost 8 bases, and 17 bases lay in between. CDR3 sequence reads: CASSFLLRGRDEQFF. CDR3 DNA: TGTGCCAGCAGCTTCCTTTTAAGGGGCAGGGATGAGCAGTTCTTC.

For the CDR3, the DNA is TGTGCCAGCAGCTGGGGACGGGAGAACACTGAAGCTTTCTTT. Its translation is CASSWGRENTEAFF. This rearrangement joins TRBV11-1 to TRBJ1-1; D might be TRBD1 (5 bases). The CDR3 consists of 14 residues. The ends were cut back, 4 bases at V and 1 base at J, with 10 bases in the middle. Germline V gene lookup returns CDR1 SGHAT and CDR2 FQDESV (reference sequence).

The genes are TRBV6-5 and TRBJ2-5, with D unclear. V shed 4 bases and J shed 0 bases, with 9 bases lying between them. The CDR3 contains 14 residues. In germline, CDR1 is MNHEY, CDR2 SVGAGI. CDR3 in amino acids: CASSLPGHQETQYF. CDR3 DNA sequence: TGTGCCAGCAGTTTACCGGGCCACCAAGAGACCCAGTACTTC.

The chain recombines TRBV30 with TRBJ2-2; D may be TRBD2 (6 bases). Germline V gene sequence: CDR1 GTSNPN, CDR2 SVGIG (reference sequence). The ends were cut back, 4 bases at V and 0 bases at J, with 9 bases in the middle. The CDR3 totals 14 residues. CDR3 DNA sequence: TGTGCCTGGAATCGCGGGGCGAACACCGGGGAGCTGTTTTTT. This translates into CAWNRGANTGELFF. The complete variable domain, with remaining parts taken from reference TRBV30 and TRBJ2-2, reads SQTIHQWPATLVQPVGSPLSLECTVEGTSNPNLYWYRQAAGRGLQLLFYSVGIGQISSEVPQNLSASRPQDRQFILSSKKLLLSDSGFYLCAWNRGANTGELFFGEGSRLTVL.